The source of this TCR beta chain is a study of T cell responses to AZD1222 COVID-19 vaccine. Points from the study as a whole: Clonal diversity was possibly underestimated, and the donors were mostly white British, with more females.

V was pared by 7 bases and J by 7 bases, with 7 bases of the junction left unmatched. Germline CDR1 is MNHNY and CDR2 is SVGAGI (reference sequence). This CDR3 has 12 amino acids. As regards this clone: The antigen remains unidentified.

The data were produced by immunoSEQ multiplex PCR, yet TCRdb's version contains in-frame clones alone and is incomplete. The table shows fewer than 120,000 clones, with roughly 85% occurring only once. This sequence originates from an adult in good health. This chain uses TRBV6-6 with TRBJ2-7; TRBD2 aligns across 7 bases. The source was peripheral blood, collected on day 0 of AZD1222 vaccination. The CDR3 protein is CASNPGGGEQYF. CDR3 DNA: TGTGCCAGCAACCCCGGGGGAGGGGAGCAGTACTTC.